This TCR beta chain stems from a study of T cells in Graves' hyperthyroidism and ophthalmopathy. The V gene's germline CDR1 is GTSNPN and CDR2 SVGIG (reference sequence). Losses at the gene ends were 4 bases for V and 5 bases for J; bases not matched to a gene: 7. The CDR3 loop spans 14 amino acids. RNA transcripts served as the template for amplifying TCR beta CDR3 regions. Primed by the HTBI set, a first-round RT-PCR was run on the TCR CDR3. TCRdb re-analysed the multiplex PCR reads in MiXCR, keeping a single row per CDR3 protein. Of some 490,000 distinct CDR3 sequences detected, around a fifth appear once; the ten largest clones hold under 55%. Subjects with ophthalmopathy showed a Clinical Activity Score no lower than 3, a NOSPECS grade no lower than 4, and a duration shorter than 3 months. Diagnosing involved the use of clinical symptoms, serum thyroxine and TRAb, thyroid ultrasound and orbital computed tomography.

The V and J genes are TRBV30 and TRBJ2-2; 7 nucleotides match TRBD1. Sequences were obtained from blood. This sequence was found in a woman aged 70-85 years with Graves' ophthalmopathy. The CDR3 DNA follows: TGTGCCTGGAAGGAGACAGGGATAACCGGGGAGCTGTTTTTT. Residues: CAWKETGITGELFF.